The 13 T cell receptor beta chains below were found in one sample sequenced in a study of cytomegalovirus exposure and HLA in healthy donors. It was with 60 Vbeta and 13 Jbeta primers that the PCR ran. Method: immunoSEQ multiplex PCR; TCRdb's copy keeps in-frame clones and lacks some. Counted here are 70,000 to 95,000 clones, roughly 76% occurring once; the ten biggest clones make up around 1.8%. What was sequenced was PBMCs. The origin of the receptors is a woman aged 25 to 39 in good health and CMV-seronegative.

The chain links TRBV11-2 to TRBJ1-4, with TRBD1 identical over 8 bases. V lost 5 bases, J lost 3 bases, and 5 bases stayed unmatched. Germline-derived CDR1 and CDR2 are SGHAT and FQNNGV. CDR3 length: 15 amino acids. The chain's CDR3 is CASSPGQGANEKLFF. The CDR3 DNA follows: TGTGCCAGCAGCCCCGGACAGGGAGCTAATGAAAAACTGTTTTTT.

The rearrangement links TRBV6-4 to TRBJ2-5; 7 bases map to TRBD2. Germline V gene sequence: CDR1 MRHNA, CDR2 SNTAGT. Trimming at V came to 3 bases and at J to 2 bases, leaving 6 bases not matched to a gene. The CDR3 covers 15 residues. The CDR3 region has the DNA TGTGCCAGCAGTGAGGTGGGGGGGAGACAAGAGACCCAGTACTTC. Translated: CASSEVGGRQETQYF.

CDR3 DNA: TGTGCCAGCTCACCTCGACAGGGGGGGAACTATGGCTACACCTTC. Amino acids: CASSPRQGGNYGYTF. V and J are TRBV18 and TRBJ1-2, with 9 nucleotides matching TRBD1. This CDR3 contains 15 residues. The V segment lost 3 bases and the J segment 2 bases; nucleotides outside the gene matches: 4. The germline CDR1 and CDR2 sequences are KGHSH and LQKENI.

The V gene is TRBV5-1, the J gene TRBJ2-1, with D perhaps matching TRBD1 (5 bases). Germline CDR1 reads SGHRS; CDR2 reads YFSETQ. V lost 0 bases to trimming and J lost 2 bases, with 9 bases between them. The CDR3 is made up of 15 amino acids. The CDR3 protein is CASSLARAPYNEQFF. Here the CDR3 DNA reads TGCGCCAGCAGCTTGGCCAGGGCCCCCTACAATGAGCAGTTCTTC.

V gene TRBV13 combines with J gene TRBJ2-7; 9 bases agree with TRBD2. After removal of 4 bases from V and 3 bases from J, the junction contained 4 bases not matched to a gene. CDR3 size: 14 residues. In germline, CDR1 is PRHDT, CDR2 FYEKMQ (reference sequence). The CDR3 reads CASSSSTSGYEQYF. The CDR3 bases are TGTGCCAGCAGCTCTTCGACTAGCGGCTACGAGCAGTACTTC.

The chain couples TRBV9 to TRBJ2-3; 10 bases agree with TRBD2. This CDR3 comprises 15 residues. V lost 4 bases, J lost 2 bases, and 4 bases stayed unmatched. Germline V lookup: CDR1 SGDLS, CDR2 YYNGEE. CDR3 DNA sequence: TGTGCCAGCAGCCGGGGACTAGCGAACACAGATACGCAGTATTTT. This gives the protein CASSRGLANTDTQYF.

The V call is TRBV11-2, the J call TRBJ2-7; 9 nucleotides agree with TRBD2. Germline trimming cut 5 bases from V and 4 bases from J; bases unmatched to any gene: 9. The CDR3 is made up of 15 amino acids. CDR1 SGHAT and CDR2 FQNNGV come from the germline V gene. The CDR3 sequence: CASSREAGGVYEQYF. The CDR3 DNA sequence: TGTGCCAGCAGCCGGGAAGCGGGAGGAGTATACGAGCAGTACTTC.

The chain carries TRBV28 and TRBJ2-5, with D perhaps matching TRBD1 or TRBD2 (6 bases each). The DNA end is more similar to TRBJ2-7, so the J call may be wrong. CDR1 and CDR2 from the germline V gene are MDHEN and SYDVKM. The CDR3 runs to 16 residues. The CDR3 region is CASSLYYLARGGEQYF. In DNA, the CDR3 is TGTGCCAGCAGTTTGTATTATCTAGCGCGAGGGGGCGAGCAGTACTTC.

With regard to this clone: At one boundary the junction diverges from the germline segment, which might be a read error. Other DNA sequences from this sample encode an identical CDR3 as well. The chain has TRBV25-1 and TRBJ2-5, with D perhaps TRBD2 (6 bases). Germline CDR1 and CDR2: MGHDK and SYGVNS. The CDR3 runs to 12 residues. CDR3 residues: CASSFPGEAQYF. The CDR3, as DNA: TGCGCCAGCAGTTTCCCCGGGGAGGCCCAGTACTTC.

The chain couples TRBV15 to TRBJ2-5; 8 bases agree with TRBD2. Trimming took 3 bases from V and 7 from J; bases not matched to a gene: 10. The CDR3 consists of 15 residues. CDR1 and CDR2 from the germline V gene are LNHNV and YYDKDF (reference sequence). The CDR3 sequence is CATSRDAGGGVTQYF. The CDR3 DNA reads TGTGCCACCAGCAGGGATGCGGGGGGCGGGGTGACCCAGTACTTC.

The V gene is TRBV19, the J gene TRBJ1-1; D is uncertain. Germline V gives CDR1 LNHDA, CDR2 SQIVND (reference sequence). The CDR3 spans 11 residues. The ends were cut back, 7 bases at V and 5 bases at J, with 8 bases in the middle. The CDR3 loop is CASTDGTEAFF. The CDR3 bases are TGTGCCAGTACCGACGGGACTGAAGCTTTCTTT.

The genes are TRBV7-8 and TRBJ1-3; 8 bases map to TRBD1. V dropped 10 bases and J dropped 6; count of bases not matched to a gene: 11. The CDR3 is 14 residues long. Germline CDR1 SGHVS, CDR2 FQNEAQ. CDR3 region: CATKQGERENTIYF. The CDR3 coding sequence is TGTGCCACCAAACAGGGGGAGCGGGAAAACACCATATATTTT.

This clone was seen a single time. This sequence joins TRBV28 and TRBJ2-7; no firm D call. Germline CDR1 and CDR2: MDHEN and SYDVKM. Trimming left V 3 bases short and J 2 bases short, with 11 bases between. The CDR3 is made up of 14 amino acids. CDR3: CASSFRQVPYEQYF. In nucleotides, the CDR3 is TGTGCCAGCAGTTTCCGGCAGGTACCCTACGAGCAGTACTTC.